Presented here are 13 T cell receptor beta chains from one specimen sequenced in a study of T cells in Graves' hyperthyroidism and ophthalmopathy. Researchers amplified the TCR beta CDR3 regions from RNA transcripts. The HTBI primer set was used in a first-round RT-PCR of the TCR CDR3. Each CDR3 protein is one row after TCRdb ran MiXCR on the multiplex PCR reads. The profile shows 600,000 to 750,000 distinct CDR3 sequences, approximately 15% of them singletons. Sequences were obtained from blood. Every receptor here comes from a man in his forties or fifties with Graves' hyperthyroidism.

Many counts were recorded for this clonotype. V usage is TRBV6-1 and J usage is TRBJ1-5; 8 nucleotides match TRBD1. This CDR3 has 16 amino acids. Germline CDR1 is MNHNS and CDR2 is SASEGT. The trim removed 4 bases at V and 7 bases at J, leaving 12 bases unmatched. Written as DNA, the CDR3 is TGTGCCAGCAGTGGGGACCGGACAGGGCTACACCAGCCCCAGCATTTT. As protein: CASSGDRTGLHQPQHF.

There are many counts of this clonotype. The V and J genes are TRBV15 and TRBJ1-2, with 7 bases that match TRBD1. Looked up from germline, CDR1 is LNHNV and CDR2 is YYDKDF (reference sequence). This CDR3 is built from 17 residues. V lost 3 bases to trimming and J lost 7 bases; unmatched junction nucleotides: 17. CDR3: CATSSGSQGGRTSGYTF. In nucleotides, the CDR3 is TGTGCCACCAGCAGCGGATCCCAGGGGGGGCGGACCAGTGGCTACACCTTC.

This clonotype was counted at least ten times. The V and J genes are TRBV5-5 and TRBJ2-5, with D perhaps TRBD1 or TRBD2 (5 bases each). The CDR3 has 15 residues. The V gene's germline CDR1 is SGHKS and CDR2 YYEKEE (reference sequence). Between the trimmed V and J ends, which lost 2 bases and 1 base, there was a span of 12 bases. CDR3: CASSFSGAAQETQYF. The CDR3, as DNA: TGTGCCAGCAGCTTTTCCGGGGCAGCCCAAGAGACCCAGTACTTC.

The chain carries TRBV11-3 and TRBJ1-1; possible D gene TRBD1, 5 bases. The CDR3 sequence is 12 residues long. In germline, CDR1 is SGHNT, CDR2 YENEEA. The V and J ends lost 4 bases and 11 bases respectively, with 14 bases between them. CDR3 sequence reads: CASSSGGGPAFF. CDR3 in DNA: TGTGCCAGCAGCTCCGGCGGGGGTCCTGCTTTCTTT.

The table lists this clonotype with many counts. The chain is built from TRBV12-3 or TRBV12-4 and TRBJ1-1; D is perhaps TRBD1 (5 bases). Trimming stripped 7 bases from V and 5 bases from J, with 20 bases between. The CDR3 covers 15 residues. The CDR3: CASKKTGTWITEAFF. The CDR3 coding sequence is TGTGCCAGCAAGAAAACCGGGACTTGGATAACTGAAGCTTTCTTT.

J is TRBJ2-1 and V is TRBV7-9; D remains unclear. The CDR3 totals 12 residues. The ends were cut back, 5 bases at V and 8 bases at J, with 10 bases in the middle. Germline-derived CDR1 and CDR2 are SEHNR and FQNEAQ (reference sequence). CDR3 sequence reads: CASSPVPDEQFF. CDR3 coding DNA: TGTGCCAGCAGCCCCGTCCCCGATGAGCAGTTCTTC.

This clonotype was recorded many times. The CDR3 sequence is CASETGELEAFF. CDR3 bases: TGTGCCAGCGAGACAGGCGAACTGGAAGCTTTCTTT. The rearrangement uses TRBV7-6 and TRBJ1-1; TRBD1 might be the D (6 bases). CDR1 is SGHVS, CDR2 FNYEAQ, per germline. The length of the CDR3 is 12 residues. Trimming cost V 8 bases and J 8 bases, with 15 bases left between them.

This clonotype has a handful of counts. At one end, the junction sequence differs from germline, possibly due to a read error. The J gene is TRBJ2-7, the V gene TRBV6-1, with a possible D match to TRBD2 (5 bases). This CDR3 comprises 13 residues. The V gene's germline CDR1 is MNHNS and CDR2 SASEGT. The CDR3 reads CAGSDGGSYEQYF. The DNA for the CDR3 is TGTGCCGGCAGTGATGGAGGCTCCTACGAGCAGTACTTC.

This clonotype was seen ten or more times. V is TRBV10-3 and J is TRBJ2-7; TRBD2 agrees at 8 bases. Germline values: CDR1 ENHRY, CDR2 SYGVKD. The ends lost 0 bases at V and 0 bases at J; junction bases unmatched: 7. This CDR3 has 17 amino acids. The CDR3 protein is CAISESKAGAGSYEQYF. CDR3 bases: TGTGCCATCAGTGAGTCGAAAGCGGGAGCGGGCTCCTACGAGCAGTACTTC.

This chain connects TRBV5-1 to TRBJ2-1, with TRBD2 matching 13 bases. From germline, CDR1 is SGHRS and CDR2 YFSETQ. The junction had 4 bases not matched to a gene; V was cut back by 3 bases and J by 4 bases. This CDR3 is 16 amino acids long. This CDR3 is CASSWGLAGRYNEQFF. Here the CDR3 DNA reads TGCGCCAGCAGCTGGGGACTAGCGGGAAGATACAATGAGCAGTTCTTC.

Points on this clonotype: A read error is possible here, since a much larger clone lies one base away. The V gene is TRBV11-2, the J gene TRBJ1-2, with unresolved D. CDR3 size: 15 residues. Germline V gene data show CDR1 as SGHAT and CDR2 as FQNNGV. Trimming cost V 2 bases and J 7 bases, with 17 bases left between them. The CDR3 sequence: CASSLSRPTSCGYTF. In DNA, the CDR3 is TGTGCCAGCAGCTTATCCCGGCCAACTAGCTGTGGCTACACCTTC.

Points on this clonotype: The germline gene is not matched at one end of the junction; a read error may be the cause. J is TRBJ2-2 and V is TRBV18; weak D call: TRBD2 (6 bases). Germline CDR1 is KGHSH and CDR2 is LQKENI. CDR3 length: 14 amino acids. CDR3: CASSPLDRDGGLFF. DNA of the CDR3: TGTGCCAGCTCACCACTAGACCGGGACGGGGGGCTGTTTTTT.

A few counts support this clonotype. The chain links TRBV30 to TRBJ2-5; perhaps TRBD1 as D (7 bases). The length of the CDR3 is 14 residues. From germline, CDR1 is GTSNPN and CDR2 SVGIG (reference sequence). The V end was cut by 0 bases, the J end by 5 bases, with 13 bases between. The CDR3 sequence: CAWSVKGAGETQYF. The CDR3 coding sequence is TGTGCCTGGAGTGTAAAGGGGGCGGGGGAGACCCAGTACTTC.